This T cell receptor beta chain is from a study of beta chain features in type 1 diabetes. Looked up from germline, CDR1 is SNHLY and CDR2 is FYNNEI. This CDR3 has 14 amino acids. V was clipped by 6 bases and J by 4 bases, with 13 bases between them. The authors reverse transcribed all of the isolated RNA, so sequencing captured expressed TCRB transcripts. Profiling relied on immunoSEQ multiplex PCR, and the TCRdb table lists in-frame clones only, not all of them. The data contain under 800,000 clones, around a sixth of them singletons. The chain combines TRBV2 with TRBJ2-1; D perhaps matches TRBD1 (5 bases). Material for sequencing was naive CD4+ T cells from blood. This TCR derives from a man aged 18-30 years in good health. For the CDR3, the DNA is TGTGCCAGCAGGGCCGCGACAGTATACAATGAGCAGTTCTTC. Amino acid sequence: CASRAATVYNEQFF.